This TCR beta chain came from a study of Ad26.COV2.S vaccination and SARS-CoV-2 variants. The sample's treatment: over 15 received Ad26.COV2.S at low or high dose, single or two shots; about 5 received placebo; per-sample allocation not given. Day 63 after the first vaccine or placebo injection was the time point for sampling. A Boston adult aged 18-55 years was the donor. Per the germline V gene, CDR1 is MNHEY and CDR2 is SVGAGI. V shed 7 bases and J 4 bases; nucleotides not matched to a gene: 6. This CDR3 is 14 amino acids long. Profiling relied on immunoSEQ multiplex PCR, and the TCRdb table lists in-frame clones only, not all of them. The sample yields around 250,000 clones, about 87% seen once.

Material: peripheral blood, obtained in a trial of Ad26.COV2.S vaccine versus placebo. The receptor comes from a person between 18 and 60 years old who received the Ad26.COV2.S COVID-19 vaccine or a placebo. The rearrangement uses TRBV6-5 and TRBJ2-2, with 7 bases that match TRBD1. CDR3 DNA: TGTGCCAGCAATCCCCGACAGGGCACCGGGGAGCTGTTTTTT. Protein: CASNPRQGTGELFF.